A selection of T cell receptor beta chains follows, all from one sample in a study of early T cells in non-severe SARS-CoV-2 infection. TCRdb re-analysed the 5' RACE reads in MiXCR, keeping a single row per CDR3 protein. The data show about 70,000 distinct CDR3 sequences, roughly 14% seen once. The sample in question was whole blood, obtained at baseline. All receptors derive from an adult who was a healthcare worker with PCR-confirmed SARS-CoV-2 infection or an uninfected control (not recorded which). The CDR3 runs from the conserved cysteine through the conserved F or W. The D gene is left open where the match is weak. Some rows have no size entry. The others give once, few or many, or a class for an expanded clone.

d_call,clone_size,v_call,j_call,cdr3_nt,cdr3_aa
-,few,TRBV3-1,TRBJ1-2,TGTGCCAGCAGCCAAGCCGGTGGCTACACCTTC,CASSQAGGYTF
-,-,TRBV6-1,TRBJ2-3,TGTGCCAGCACTACCGGACAGCTTAGCACAGATACGCAGTATTTT,CASTTGQLSTDTQYF
TRBD2,-,TRBV5-1,TRBJ2-1,TGCGCCAGCAGCCCTGGTAGCGGGAGGGCGAATGAGCAGTTCTTC,CASSPGSGRANEQFF
-,many,TRBV29-1,TRBJ2-4,TGCAGCGTTGAAGGGTATGACAAAAACATTCAGTACTTC,CSVEGYDKNIQYF
-,-,TRBV7-9,TRBJ2-7,TGTGCCAGCAGCTCCGGGCCGACCGCCCACGAGCAGTACTTC,CASSSGPTAHEQYF
TRBD2,-,TRBV5-1,TRBJ2-1,TGCGCCAGCAGCTCGGGACTAGCGGGAGACGGTGAGCAGTTCTTC,CASSSGLAGDGEQFF
-,many,TRBV5-5,TRBJ1-2,TGTGCCAGCAGCCTGACAGGTGGAGTGGAATATGGCTACACCTTC,CASSLTGGVEYGYTF
TRBD1,many,TRBV6-1,TRBJ2-3,TGTGCCAGCAGCCGTCGACAGGGGACTAGCACAGATACGCAGTATTTT,CASSRRQGTSTDTQYF
TRBD1,-,TRBV5-1,TRBJ1-6,TGCGCCAGCAGCTACTCTCCCATTCAGGGTCCAGACAGGGGCACTTCACCCCTCCACTTT,CASSYSPIQGPDRGTSPLHF
-,many,TRBV9,TRBJ1-3,TGTGCCAGCAGCGACCGGGACCTCTCTGGAAACACCATATATTTT,CASSDRDLSGNTIYF
-,few,TRBV18,TRBJ2-1,TGTGCCAGCTCAACCGAGGAACGGGGGAATGAGCAGTTCTTC,CASSTEERGNEQFF
TRBD2,many,TRBV20-1,TRBJ2-1,TGCAGTGCTAGAGATAGGGACGGGAGGAGCCCCTACAATGAGCAGTTCTTC,CSARDRDGRSPYNEQFF
TRBD1,few,TRBV5-1,TRBJ1-2,TGCGCCAGCAGCTCCGGGACAGACTTGGAATATGGCTACACCTTC,CASSSGTDLEYGYTF
-,few,TRBV5-4,TRBJ2-2,TGTGCCAGCAGCCCAGGGTACCGAAGCACCGGGGAGCTGTTTTTT,CASSPGYRSTGELFF
TRBD2,-,TRBV5-1,TRBJ2-1,TGCGCCAGCAGAGAATTAGCGGGGCCGTACAATGAGCAGTTCTTC,CASRELAGPYNEQFF
-,many,TRBV6-5,TRBJ1-1,TGTGCCAGCAGTTACTCATCGTCCGGGGGGACTGAAGCTTTCTTT,CASSYSSSGGTEAFF
TRBD2,few,TRBV7-2,TRBJ2-3,TGTGCCAGCAGCTTGGCCCAACTAGCGGGGGTTAGCACAGATACGCAGTATTTT,CASSLAQLAGVSTDTQYF
-,-,TRBV28,TRBJ2-5,TGTGCCAGCAGTTTTGTAGGGGGGCAAGAGACCCAGTACTTC,CASSFVGGQETQYF
-,-,TRBV2,TRBJ1-5,TGTGCCAGCGGGGGAGGGGAGCAGCCCCAGCATTTT,CASGGGEQPQHF
-,-,TRBV20-1,TRBJ1-1,TGCAGTGCTAATAAAGAGGTCACTGAAGCTTTCTTT,CSANKEVTEAFF
-,-,TRBV3-1,TRBJ2-3,TGTGCCAGCAGACCCCGTTGGGACTCCATCACAGATACGCAGTATTTT,CASRPRWDSITDTQYF
-,once,TRBV18,TRBJ2-4,TGTGCCAGCTCACCTTCCCCCAATGCAGGGGCGGACTTC,CASSPSPNAGADF
TRBD1,many,TRBV2,TRBJ2-7,TGTGCCAGCCTAACTCTTGGGACAGACCCCTACGAGCAGTACTTC,CASLTLGTDPYEQYF
TRBD2,many,TRBV7-8,TRBJ2-7,TGTGCCAGCTCTGGACTAGCGACCTACGAGCAGTACTTC,CASSGLATYEQYF
TRBD1,few,TRBV28,TRBJ1-2,TGTGCCAGCAGAGCCACAGGGGGCCCCCGGGGTGGCTACACCTTC,CASRATGGPRGGYTF
TRBD2,-,TRBV29-1,TRBJ2-1,TGCAGCGTGGCCGGGACTAGCCGTGGTGATGAGCAGTTCTTC,CSVAGTSRGDEQFF
-,-,TRBV28,TRBJ2-7,TGTGCCAGCAGGCCGGGTCAATACCTCTACGAGCAGTACTTC,CASRPGQYLYEQYF
TRBD1,few,TRBV11-2,TRBJ1-2,TGTGCCAGCAGCCTGGGACAGGGGATTGGCTACACCTTC,CASSLGQGIGYTF
-,-,TRBV5-1,TRBJ1-4,TGCGCCAGCAGCTTGGACGGTGGACCTTATGAAAAACTGTTTTTT,CASSLDGGPYEKLFF
TRBD1,-,TRBV12-3/TRBV12-4,TRBJ2-7,TGTGCCAGCAGTATGACAGGGGTACCCTACGAGCAGTACTTC,CASSMTGVPYEQYF
-,-,TRBV7-9,TRBJ2-3,TGTGCCAGCAGCTTAGGGACTCTGGATACGCAGTATTTT,CASSLGTLDTQYF
-,few,TRBV6-4,TRBJ2-1,TGTGCCAGCAGTGACTCGAATCGCAATGAGCAGTTCTTC,CASSDSNRNEQFF
-,many,TRBV4-1,TRBJ2-5,TGCGCCAGCAGCCAAGATAGGCATAGGCAAGAGACCCAGTACTTC,CASSQDRHRQETQYF
-,-,TRBV3-1,TRBJ2-2,TGTGCCAGCAGCCAAATTCTTACCGGGGAGCTGTTTTTT,CASSQILTGELFF
-,-,TRBV18,TRBJ2-3,TGTGCCAGCTCCCAGCAGGGGCCCACAGATACGCAGTATTTT,CASSQQGPTDTQYF
TRBD1,few,TRBV6-5,TRBJ1-1,TGTGCCAGCAGTTACTCAACAGGGGGCGTTGGCTCTCATGCTTTCTTT,CASSYSTGGVGSHAFF
-,few,TRBV7-2,TRBJ2-6,TGTGCCAGCAGCCCCCGCTTAGGTGGGGCCAACGTCCTGACTTTC,CASSPRLGGANVLTF
-,-,TRBV6-5,TRBJ1-1,TGTGTCAACGGGCGCCTAGAAGCTTTCTTT,CVNGRLEAFF
-,few,TRBV27,TRBJ2-5,TGTGCCAGCAGCCCCATCGGGGCGGGTAAAGAGACCCAGTACTTC,CASSPIGAGKETQYF
TRBD2,many,TRBV7-8,TRBJ2-2,TGTGCCAGCAGCTCCTTAGCGGGAGTAACCGGGGAGCTGTTTTTT,CASSSLAGVTGELFF
TRBD2,few,TRBV5-6,TRBJ2-7,TGTGTCAGCAGCCCCGGACTAGCGGGATACGAGCAGTACTTC,CVSSPGLAGYEQYF
-,many,TRBV18,TRBJ2-3,TGTGCCAGCTCACAGGCCAGGGACACAGATACGCAGTATTTT,CASSQARDTDTQYF
TRBD2,few,TRBV28,TRBJ2-7,TGTGCCAGCAGACCCGAACTAGCGGGATCCCACGAGCAGTACTTC,CASRPELAGSHEQYF
TRBD2,-,TRBV12-3/TRBV12-4,TRBJ2-1,TGTGCCAGCAGACCCTTGGGAGGGGCTCATGAGCAGTTCTTC,CASRPLGGAHEQFF
-,-,TRBV11-3,TRBJ2-5,TGTGCCAGCAGCCAAGGAGTCGGGACGGAGACCCAGTACTTC,CASSQGVGTETQYF
-,-,TRBV29-1,TRBJ2-7,TGCAGCGTTGAAGGGGGGTCGGACGAGCAGTACTTC,CSVEGGSDEQYF